This T cell receptor beta chain comes out of a study of blood T cells in healthy people across ages. General study findings and limits: Whereas aged donors had fewer naive CD4+ cells, long-lived donors had more of them and higher diversity. Diversity of TCR beta per million T cells declined in a roughly linear way with age. Diversity figures based on one million T cells were deemed too low.

Trimming pared 0 bases from V and 6 bases from J, leaving 8 bases between. The germline gives CDR1 MGHRA, CDR2 YSYEKL. The CDR3 contains 13 residues. This clonotype has just a few counts. Its specificity is not known. Through a sample-barcoded 5' primer and a J-beta primer mix, a second PCR was run for about 6 to 11 cycles. A template-switch adaptor with 12 random nucleotides tagged each cDNA molecule. TCRdb ran MiXCR on the 5' RACE reads and lists one entry per CDR3 protein. The sample lists 950,000 to 1,200,000 distinct CDR3 sequences, more than 30% occurring once. This TCR was recovered from a young man in good health. V is TRBV4-1 and J is TRBJ1-1; D call uncertain. What was sequenced was blood. The CDR3 DNA follows: TGCGCCAGCAGCCAAGACCCAGGAGCTGAAGCTTTCTTT. Its protein is CASSQDPGAEAFF.